This T cell receptor (beta chain) was profiled in a study of cytomegalovirus exposure and HLA in healthy donors. General study results and limits: The study put under 200 TCR beta chains on its list as cytomegalovirus-associated.

Germline V lookup: CDR1 SNHLY, CDR2 FYNNEI. Trimming cost V 5 bases and J 9 bases, with 14 bases left between them. CDR3 length equals 13 residues. Repertoires were generated with immunoSEQ multiplex PCR, while TCRdb's copy carries only in-frame clones and drops some. Among 150,000 to 200,000 clones listed, around four fifths were seen once. The study drew the donors from its approximately 110-subject validation cohort, separate from the approximately 700-subject first cohort. As regards this clone: Its cognate antigen is unknown.

V and J are TRBV2 and TRBJ2-1, with D possibly being TRBD1 (5 bases). The specimen was PBMCs. This receptor was obtained from a man aged 25-45 years in good health and CMV-seropositive. The CDR3 protein is CASSPDTGGEQFF. The CDR3 nucleotides are TGTGCCAGCAGTCCCGACACAGGTGGTGAGCAGTTCTTC.